The entry below describes one T cell receptor (beta chain). These data are taken from a study of technical replicates of blood from a handful of donors. J lost 4 bases, V lost 5 bases, and 7 bases had no gene match. The CDR3 spans 16 residues. Germline V lookup: CDR1 SGHVS, CDR2 FQNEAQ. The method was immunoSEQ multiplex PCR; TCRdb's version includes in-frame clones alone and lacks a portion of them. Among about 83,000 clones listed, 85% to 95% were seen once. The chain uses TRBV7-8 and TRBJ2-2, with 10 nucleotides matching TRBD2. The sequenced sample was T cells isolated from PBMCs. The clonotype was recovered from a human donor in good health. Here the CDR3 DNA reads TGTGCCAGCAGCCCCCGGGTAGCGGGAGGCACCGGGGAGCTGTTTTTT. It translates to CASSPRVAGGTGELFF.